This T cell receptor (beta chain) derives from a study of T cells in Graves' hyperthyroidism and ophthalmopathy (dated by TCRdb to the late 2010s). With regard to the full study: Peripheral blood samples were taken at the time of initial diagnosis, prior to any treatment. To identify TCR V-J signatures that set the groups apart, the researchers used a discovery cohort of more than 95 patients, made up of about 44 with Graves' ophthalmopathy and some 55 with stable Graves' hyperthyroidism. An independent validation cohort of around 19 hyperthyroidism patients and over 15 patients who later progressed to ophthalmopathy tested prospective prediction of ophthalmopathy. The roughly 100 discovery patients were randomly divided into training and test sets at a 7:3 ratio. In about 6 Graves' hyperthyroidism patients, the study also compared T-cell repertoires from thyroid tissue with T-cell repertoires from blood. After blood sampling, hyperthyroidism patients were treated with methimazole at a starting dose of 30 mg daily, and ophthalmopathy patients were treated with high-dose intravenous methylprednisolone. According to the paper, TCR Vbeta CDR3 sequencing was carried out on 135 peripheral blood samples, which came from 40 to 45 ophthalmopathy, 80 or so hyperthyroidism and 17 progressor patients.

A patient counted as having stable Graves' hyperthyroidism if no progression to ophthalmopathy occurred over 18 months of follow-up. The hyperthyroidism patients were between 18 and 65 years old and newly diagnosed, with a disease duration of less than 2 months. The study excluded patients with uncontrolled infections, other autoimmune diseases, pregnancy or lactation. Diagnoses were based on clinical symptoms, serum thyroxine and TRAb, thyroid ultrasound and orbital computed tomography. Ficoll-Paque density gradient centrifugation was used to isolate PBMCs from 10 ml of fresh peripheral blood. Total RNA was extracted with Trizol reagent, and quality was checked on an Agilent 2100 Bioanalyzer. At the junction V is shortened by 7 bases and J by 5 bases, with 11 bases in between. From the germline V gene, CDR1 is SQVTM and CDR2 is ANQGSEA. The CDR3, cysteine through phenylalanine, is 11 amino acids long. The retained sequence is limited to the CDR3, 33 bases, with the frame set at the first base.

This clonotype was observed many times. Its specific antigen is unknown. No base quality values were provided; no much bigger clone lies one nucleotide off. Overall results and qualifications from the work: In validation, the model predicted progression to ophthalmopathy a median of about 6.8 months before onset, with approximately 71% sensitivity and roughly 79% specificity. Sample size was not statistically predetermined, and blinding of investigators to group allocation was not performed. A 13 V-J signature model separated ophthalmopathy from stable hyperthyroidism, with about 88% sensitivity and 81.08% specificity in cross-validation and 80%/75% in testing. Most expanded thyroid clonotypes (frequency above 0.001) were also detected in blood, suggesting blood repertoires may reflect thyroid immune responses.

TCR beta CDR3 regions were amplified from RNA transcripts. A first-round RT-PCR of the TCR CDR3 used the HTBI primer set with the Qiagen OneStep RT-PCR kit. Libraries were constructed in a second round of multiplex PCR, after which size selection and purification were performed. Libraries were sequenced paired-end with 100 bp reads on an Illumina HiSeq2000. In the source study's methods: SOAPnuke was used to process the raw data, removing reads that contained adapters or uncalled bases, had a mean Phred below 15, or lacked an exact match to the constant primer or identifier. High-quality paired reads were merged using COPE v1.2.5, and each unique nucleotide sequence was defined as a clonotype. Clonotypes were aligned to IMGT TRBV, TRBD and TRBJ reference segments using MiTCR v1.1. The analysis included only V-J combinations with a frequency above 0.0001, which together covered approximately 99% of the repertoires. The TCS score was defined as F50 (clonal expansion) divided by E x V (chaos), with BLOSUM62-based TCRdist calculated between CDR3 peptides within each V-J. Welch's t-statistics and random forest reduced several hundred V-J features to some 14, which were used in a naive Bayes classifier (R e1071). Using fastp trimming at Q25 and MiXCR clonotype assembly, TCRdb reanalyzed the public sequencing data and kept in-frame beta chains. A single entry per CDR3 protein holds the most common genes and DNA from its merged rows. The V and J calls were not made by the authors but by TCRdb's processing. Present in this sample are around 300,000 distinct CDR3 sequences, about 14% of which were seen just once. The top ten constitute just under 25% of the sample.

The source material was blood. This clonotype originated in a young woman with Graves' hyperthyroidism. Recombination connected TRBV29-1 to TRBJ2-5, with the D gene not confidently named. The nucleotides read TGCAGCGCTGGGGTGTTGGAGACCCAGTACTTC. This sequence encodes CSAGVLETQYF.